This is a list of T cell receptor beta chains from one sample in a study of blood T cells in healthy people across ages. TCRdb used MiXCR to reprocess the 5' RACE reads, holding one entry per CDR3 protein. The sample yields 600,000 to 1,000,000 distinct CDR3 sequences, approximately 25% seen once. These records were also assigned to another study, of T cells of mothers and their children.

The source material was blood. These receptors were taken from a boy between 10 and 17 years old in good health. Both conserved end residues are part of each CDR3. D genes are given only for firm matches. Some rows have no size entry. The others give once, few or many, or a class for an expanded clone.

V,size,J,D,DNA,CDR3
TRBV29-1,few,TRBJ1-1,NA,TGCAGCGCGTACAAGGTCACTGAAGCTTTCTTT,CSAYKVTEAFF
TRBV7-9,NA,TRBJ1-4,TRBD1,TGTGCCAGCAGCTCGGACAGGGAGGTTGGAAAACTGTTTTTT,CASSSDREVGKLFF
TRBV29-1,few,TRBJ1-2,NA,TGCAGCGCTGCAGCGGGGGGCGGCTATGGCTACACCTTC,CSAAAGGGYGYTF
TRBV7-2,NA,TRBJ2-3,NA,TGTGCCAGACCCTCACTACAAACAGATACGCAGTATTTT,CARPSLQTDTQYF
TRBV9,few,TRBJ2-4,NA,TGTGCCAGCAGCCCGAGTGATTTGAACATTCAGTACTTC,CASSPSDLNIQYF
TRBV12-3/TRBV12-4,few,TRBJ2-3,TRBD1,TGTGCCAGCAGTTTCGGACAGGGCTTCACAGATACGCAGTATTTT,CASSFGQGFTDTQYF
TRBV4-1,NA,TRBJ2-2,TRBD2,TGCGCCAGCAGCCAACCCCTGTGGCTAGCGGGTCCCGGGGAGCTGTTTTTT,CASSQPLWLAGPGELFF
TRBV5-1,few,TRBJ1-2,NA,TGCGCCAGCAGCTCGGACCCTTACAAGACAGTGCCCTATGGCTACACCTTC,CASSSDPYKTVPYGYTF
TRBV5-1,few,TRBJ2-3,TRBD1,TGCGCCAGCAGCAGGGGACAGGGCCCAGATACGCAGTATTTT,CASSRGQGPDTQYF
TRBV28,NA,TRBJ2-7,TRBD1,TGTGCCAGCAGTCCCCTGAGGACAGGCTACTACGAGCAGTACTTC,CASSPLRTGYYEQYF
TRBV7-9,NA,TRBJ2-7,NA,TGTGCCAGCAGCTTTGACGAGTTTACCTACGAGCAGTACTTC,CASSFDEFTYEQYF
TRBV7-3,NA,TRBJ2-3,TRBD2,TGTGCCAGCAGCTTTAGCGGGAGTGTAGCAGATACGCAGTATTTT,CASSFSGSVADTQYF
TRBV27,NA,TRBJ2-7,NA,TGTGCCGGCAGTTTGGGTAGAGGCTCCCTGTACGAGCAGTACTTC,CAGSLGRGSLYEQYF
TRBV7-9,few,TRBJ1-1,NA,TGTGCCAGCAGCTTAGCGCAGATGAACACTGAAGCTTTCTTT,CASSLAQMNTEAFF
TRBV20-1,few,TRBJ2-1,NA,TGCAGTGCTAGTATCATGCCGGGACCATCTCAGAATGAGCAGTTCTTC,CSASIMPGPSQNEQFF
TRBV27,NA,TRBJ1-1,NA,TGTGCCAGCAGTTTATCGGGGTATGGTCGGGGAGCAGCTTTCTTT,CASSLSGYGRGAAFF
TRBV27,many,TRBJ2-1,NA,TGTGCCAGCAGTTTACCCGGGTACAATGAGCAGTTCTTC,CASSLPGYNEQFF
TRBV7-8,few,TRBJ1-2,NA,TGTGCCAGCAGCTTAGTGGGGAAAGGCTATGGCTACACCTTC,CASSLVGKGYGYTF
TRBV19,few,TRBJ2-3,NA,TGTGCCAGTAGTTTGATGAGCACAGATACGCAGTATTTT,CASSLMSTDTQYF
TRBV5-6,few,TRBJ1-3,NA,TGTGCCAGCAGCTTGATCAGGGGAGCGGGAAACACCATATATTTT,CASSLIRGAGNTIYF
TRBV6-2/TRBV6-3,NA,TRBJ2-7,NA,TGTGCCGGCGGGGCAGCCTACGAGCAGTACTTC,CAGGAAYEQYF
TRBV4-2,few,TRBJ1-2,NA,TGTGCCAGCAGCCAAGATCTAAAGACAGCTGACGCTAACTATGGCTACACCTTC,CASSQDLKTADANYGYTF
TRBV24-1,NA,TRBJ2-2,NA,TGTGCCACCAGACCGGGATCGAACACCGGGGAGCTGTTTTTT,CATRPGSNTGELFF
TRBV10-3,NA,TRBJ2-3,NA,TGTGCCATCAGTGAGGTGCCCGATACGCAGTATTTT,CAISEVPDTQYF
TRBV6-6,once,TRBJ2-1,TRBD2,TGTGCCAGCAGCGTCAGCGGGGGGATTGAGCAGTTCTTC,CASSVSGGIEQFF
TRBV9,NA,TRBJ2-2,TRBD2,TGTGCCAGCAGCGTAGGACTAGCGGTGAGCACCGGGGAGCTGTTTTTT,CASSVGLAVSTGELFF
TRBV11-3,few,TRBJ2-5,NA,TGTGCCAGCAGCTTGGGAATTAGCGGTAGCTTGGAGACCCAGTACTTC,CASSLGISGSLETQYF
TRBV7-2,few,TRBJ1-6,NA,TGTGCCAGCAGCCGCAGTAATTCACCCCTCCACTTT,CASSRSNSPLHF
TRBV20-1,few,TRBJ2-7,NA,TGCAGTGCTAGAGACCCGGGTGCCCCCTCTGAGCAGTACTTC,CSARDPGAPSEQYF
TRBV6-2/TRBV6-3,many,TRBJ2-3,NA,TGTGCCAGCAGCGGAGCAGATACGCAGTATTTT,CASSGADTQYF
TRBV9,NA,TRBJ2-2,NA,TGTGCCAGCTCCGGGATTCCGGGGCCCACCGGGGAGCTGTTTTTT,CASSGIPGPTGELFF
TRBV28,few,TRBJ2-7,NA,TGTGCCAGCAGTTCCAGCGGCCTATACGAGCAGTACTTC,CASSSSGLYEQYF
TRBV4-1,NA,TRBJ2-1,TRBD2,TGCGCCAGCAGCGAGACTAGCGGGATAGGAAATGAGCAGTTCTTC,CASSETSGIGNEQFF
TRBV5-1,NA,TRBJ1-3,NA,TGCGTCAGCAGGCCAGGAGACAGTGCTGGAAACACCATATATTTT,CVSRPGDSAGNTIYF